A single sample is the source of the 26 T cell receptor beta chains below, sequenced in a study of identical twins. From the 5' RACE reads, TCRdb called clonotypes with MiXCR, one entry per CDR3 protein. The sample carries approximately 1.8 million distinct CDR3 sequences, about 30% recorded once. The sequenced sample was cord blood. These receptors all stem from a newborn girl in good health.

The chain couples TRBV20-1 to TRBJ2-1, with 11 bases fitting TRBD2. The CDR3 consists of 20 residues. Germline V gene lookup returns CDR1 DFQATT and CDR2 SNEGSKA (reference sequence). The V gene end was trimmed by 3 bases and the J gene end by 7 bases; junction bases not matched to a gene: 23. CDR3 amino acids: CSASGRGRLAGRSSLNEQFF. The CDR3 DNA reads TGCAGTGCTAGCGGAAGGGGCAGACTAGCGGGAAGAAGTAGCCTGAATGAGCAGTTCTTC.

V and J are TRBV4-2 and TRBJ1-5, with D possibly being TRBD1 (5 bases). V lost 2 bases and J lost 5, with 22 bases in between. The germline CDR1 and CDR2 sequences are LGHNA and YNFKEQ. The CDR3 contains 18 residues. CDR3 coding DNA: TGTGCCAGCAGCCAAAGATCAACTCGGCAGGGCGGCCATCAGCCCCAGCATTTT. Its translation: CASSQRSTRQGGHQPQHF.

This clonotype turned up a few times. CDR3 amino acids: CASSFRDTGTSEAFF. The DNA for the CDR3 is TGTGCCAGCAGCTTCCGGGACACCGGGACATCTGAAGCTTTCTTT. V usage is TRBV7-9 and J usage is TRBJ1-1, with D tentatively TRBD1 (6 bases). Germline V gives CDR1 SEHNR, CDR2 FQNEAQ (reference sequence). Trimming removed 3 bases at V and 6 bases at J, with 17 bases between. The CDR3 consists of 15 residues.

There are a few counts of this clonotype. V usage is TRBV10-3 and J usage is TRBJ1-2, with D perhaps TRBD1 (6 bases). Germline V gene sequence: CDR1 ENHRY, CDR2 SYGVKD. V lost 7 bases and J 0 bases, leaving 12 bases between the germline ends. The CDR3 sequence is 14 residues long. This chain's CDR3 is CAITSTGPNYGYTF. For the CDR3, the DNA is TGTGCCATCACCTCGACAGGCCCTAACTATGGCTACACCTTC.

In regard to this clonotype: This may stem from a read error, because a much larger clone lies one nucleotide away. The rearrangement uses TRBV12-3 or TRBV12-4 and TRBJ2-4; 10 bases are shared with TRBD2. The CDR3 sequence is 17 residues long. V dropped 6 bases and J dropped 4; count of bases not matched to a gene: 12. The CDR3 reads CASSRPFTSGTKNIQYF. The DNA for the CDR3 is TGTGCCAGCAGCCGACCTTTTACTAGCGGGACAAAAAACATTCAGTACTTC.

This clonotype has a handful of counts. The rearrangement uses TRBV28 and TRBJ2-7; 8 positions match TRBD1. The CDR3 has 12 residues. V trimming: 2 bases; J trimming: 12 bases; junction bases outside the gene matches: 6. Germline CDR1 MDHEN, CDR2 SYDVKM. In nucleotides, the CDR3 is TGTGCCAGCAGTTTAAGGACAGGGAAGGGGTACTTC. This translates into CASSLRTGKGYF.

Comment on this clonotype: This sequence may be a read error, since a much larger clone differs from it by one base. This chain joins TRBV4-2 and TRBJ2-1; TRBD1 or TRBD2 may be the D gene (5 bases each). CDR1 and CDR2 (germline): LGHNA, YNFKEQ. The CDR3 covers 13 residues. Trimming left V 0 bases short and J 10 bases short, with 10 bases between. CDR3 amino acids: CASSQDDRDEQFF. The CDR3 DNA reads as TGTGCCAGCAGCCAAGATGATCGGGACGAGCAGTTCTTC.

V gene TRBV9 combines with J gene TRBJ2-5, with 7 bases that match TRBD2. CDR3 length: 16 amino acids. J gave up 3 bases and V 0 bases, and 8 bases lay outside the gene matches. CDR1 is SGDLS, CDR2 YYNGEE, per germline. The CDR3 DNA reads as TGTGCCAGCAGCGTAGGCTTGGGCGGGACTAAAGAGACCCAGTACTTC. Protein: CASSVGLGGTKETQYF.

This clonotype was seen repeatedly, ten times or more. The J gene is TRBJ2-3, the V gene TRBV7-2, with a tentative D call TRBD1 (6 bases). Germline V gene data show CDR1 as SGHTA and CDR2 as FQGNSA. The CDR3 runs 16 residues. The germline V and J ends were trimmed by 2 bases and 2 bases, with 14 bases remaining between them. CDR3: CASSLSRGTSTDTQYF. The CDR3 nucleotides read TGTGCCAGCAGCTTAAGCCGAGGGACATCCACAGATACGCAGTATTTT.

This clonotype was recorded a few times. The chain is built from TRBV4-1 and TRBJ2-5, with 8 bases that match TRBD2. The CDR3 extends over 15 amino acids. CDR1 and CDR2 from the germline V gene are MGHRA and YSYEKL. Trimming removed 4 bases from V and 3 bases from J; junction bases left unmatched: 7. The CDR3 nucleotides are TGCGCCAGCAGCCCGGGACTAGTCTTCAAAGAGACCCAGTACTTC. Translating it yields CASSPGLVFKETQYF.

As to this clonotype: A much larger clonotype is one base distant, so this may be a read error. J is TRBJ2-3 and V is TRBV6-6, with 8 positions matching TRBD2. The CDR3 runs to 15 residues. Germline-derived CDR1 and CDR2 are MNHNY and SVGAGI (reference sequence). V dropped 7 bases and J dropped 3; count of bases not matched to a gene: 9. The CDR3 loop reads CASNTLAGRTDTQYF. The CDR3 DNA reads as TGTGCCAGCAATACTTTAGCGGGGCGAACAGATACGCAGTATTTT.

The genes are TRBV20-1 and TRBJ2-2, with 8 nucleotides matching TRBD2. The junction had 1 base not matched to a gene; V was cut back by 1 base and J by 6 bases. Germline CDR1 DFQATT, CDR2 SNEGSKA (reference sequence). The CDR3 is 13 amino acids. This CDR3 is CSARAGGAGELFF. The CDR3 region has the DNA TGCAGTGCTAGAGCGGGGGGGGCCGGGGAGCTGTTTTTT.

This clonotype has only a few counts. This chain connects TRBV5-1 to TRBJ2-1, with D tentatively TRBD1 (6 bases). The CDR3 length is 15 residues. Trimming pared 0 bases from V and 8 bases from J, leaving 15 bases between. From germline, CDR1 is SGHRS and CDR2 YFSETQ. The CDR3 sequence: CASSLVLGAGDEQFF. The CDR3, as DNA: TGCGCCAGCAGCTTGGTTCTTGGTGCAGGGGATGAGCAGTTCTTC. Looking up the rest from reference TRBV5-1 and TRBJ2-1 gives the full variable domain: KAGVTQTPRYLIKTRGQQVTLSCSPISGHRSVSWYQQTPGQGLQFLFEYFSETQRNKGNFPGRFSGRQFSNSRSEMNVSTLELGDSALYLCASSLVLGAGDEQFFGPGTRLTVL.

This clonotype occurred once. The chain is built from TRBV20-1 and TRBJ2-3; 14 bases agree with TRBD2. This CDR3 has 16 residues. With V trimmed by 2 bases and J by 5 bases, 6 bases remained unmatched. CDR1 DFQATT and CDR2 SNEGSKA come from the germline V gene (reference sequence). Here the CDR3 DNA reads TGCAGTGCTAGAAGGGGGACTAGCGGGAGAGGAGATACGCAGTATTTT. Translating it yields CSARRGTSGRGDTQYF.

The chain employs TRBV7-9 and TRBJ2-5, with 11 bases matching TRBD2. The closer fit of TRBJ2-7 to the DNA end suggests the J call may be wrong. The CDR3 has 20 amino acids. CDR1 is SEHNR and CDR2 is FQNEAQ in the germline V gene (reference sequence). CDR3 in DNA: TGTGCCAGCAGCTTATCATCCCCCCTGGCTAGCGGGGGGATCGCGTACGAGCAGTACTTC. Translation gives CASSLSSPLASGGIAYEQYF.

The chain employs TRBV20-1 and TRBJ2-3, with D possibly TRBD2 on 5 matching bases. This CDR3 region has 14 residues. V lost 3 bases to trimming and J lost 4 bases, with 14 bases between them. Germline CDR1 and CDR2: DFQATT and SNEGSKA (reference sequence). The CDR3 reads CSASWRVGSDTQYF. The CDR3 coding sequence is TGCAGTGCTAGTTGGCGGGTTGGGTCAGATACGCAGTATTTT.

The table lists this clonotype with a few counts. CDR3 in DNA: TGTGCCAGCAGCAAAAAGGCGGGACAGGGTACCTACAATGAGCAGTTCTTC. Amino acid sequence: CASSKKAGQGTYNEQFF. The chain uses TRBV21-1 and TRBJ2-1; TRBD1 reflects the table's D call only, with no check against the DNA. TRBV21-1 is recorded as a pseudogene. There are 17 residues in the CDR3.

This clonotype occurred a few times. The CDR3 is CASSLAGLVSTDTQYF. The CDR3, as DNA: TGCGCCAGCAGCTTGGCCGGTCTAGTTAGCACAGATACGCAGTATTTT. The chain combines TRBV5-1 with TRBJ2-3; D ambiguous. V was cut by 0 bases and J by 0 bases, with 11 bases left in between. Germline V gives CDR1 SGHRS, CDR2 YFSETQ. The CDR3 sequence is 16 residues long.

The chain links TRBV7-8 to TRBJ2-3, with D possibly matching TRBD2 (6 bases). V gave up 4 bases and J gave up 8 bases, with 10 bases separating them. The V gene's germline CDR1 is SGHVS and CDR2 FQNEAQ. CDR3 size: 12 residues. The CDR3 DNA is TGTGCCAGCAGCTCCGAAGCGGGTACGCAGTATTTT. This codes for CASSSEAGTQYF.

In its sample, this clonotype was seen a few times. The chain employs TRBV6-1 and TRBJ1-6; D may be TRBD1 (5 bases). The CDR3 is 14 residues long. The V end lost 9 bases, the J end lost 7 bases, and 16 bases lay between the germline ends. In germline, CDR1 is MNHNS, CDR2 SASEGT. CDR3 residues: CASSQGAPNSPLHF. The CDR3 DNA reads TGTGCCAGTTCCCAGGGAGCGCCAAATTCACCCCTCCACTTT.

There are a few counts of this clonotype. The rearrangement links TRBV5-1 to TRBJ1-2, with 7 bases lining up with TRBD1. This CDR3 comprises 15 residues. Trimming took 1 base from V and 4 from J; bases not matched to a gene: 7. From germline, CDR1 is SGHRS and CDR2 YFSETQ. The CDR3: CASSLSPGQPYGYTF. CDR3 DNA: TGCGCCAGCAGCTTGTCCCCGGGACAGCCCTATGGCTACACCTTC.

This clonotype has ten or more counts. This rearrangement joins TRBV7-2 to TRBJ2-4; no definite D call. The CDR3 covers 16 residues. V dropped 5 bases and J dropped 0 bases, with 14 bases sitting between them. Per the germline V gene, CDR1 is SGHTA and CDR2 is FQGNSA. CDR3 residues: CASSLSVQLAKNIQYF. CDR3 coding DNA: TGTGCCAGCAGCCTATCTGTGCAACTAGCCAAAAACATTCAGTACTTC.

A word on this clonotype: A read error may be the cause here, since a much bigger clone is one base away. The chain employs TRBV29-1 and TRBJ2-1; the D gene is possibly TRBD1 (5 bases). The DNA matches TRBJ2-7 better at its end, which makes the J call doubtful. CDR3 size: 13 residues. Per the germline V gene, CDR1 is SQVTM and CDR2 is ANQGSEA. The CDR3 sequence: CSVGGGAYNEQYF. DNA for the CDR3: TGCAGCGTTGGGGGCGGAGCATACAATGAGCAGTACTTC.

The CDR3 reads CASSLHVTYRETQYF. CDR3 bases: TGCGCCAGCAGCTTGCATGTTACTTACCGAGAGACCCAGTACTTC. This chain uses TRBV5-1 with TRBJ2-5; D call uncertain. Deletions cut 1 base from V and 4 bases from J, with 14 bases between. This CDR3 has 15 amino acids. Germline-derived CDR1 and CDR2 are SGHRS and YFSETQ.

As DNA, the CDR3 is TGTGCCAGCAGCTCACTGGTCGGGGGGGCAAGAGATACGCAGTATTTT. This translates into CASSSLVGGARDTQYF. The chain has TRBV11-2 and TRBJ2-3, with 8 bases fitting TRBD2. Losses at the gene ends were 4 bases for V and 5 bases for J; bases not matched to a gene: 11. The CDR3 has 16 amino acids. The germline V gene encodes CDR1 SGHAT and CDR2 FQNNGV.

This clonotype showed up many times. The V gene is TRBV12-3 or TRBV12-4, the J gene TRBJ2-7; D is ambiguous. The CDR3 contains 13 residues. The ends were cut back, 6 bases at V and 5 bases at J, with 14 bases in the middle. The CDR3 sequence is CASSVGPGDEQYF. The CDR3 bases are TGTGCCAGCAGCGTCGGACCAGGCGACGAGCAGTACTTC.